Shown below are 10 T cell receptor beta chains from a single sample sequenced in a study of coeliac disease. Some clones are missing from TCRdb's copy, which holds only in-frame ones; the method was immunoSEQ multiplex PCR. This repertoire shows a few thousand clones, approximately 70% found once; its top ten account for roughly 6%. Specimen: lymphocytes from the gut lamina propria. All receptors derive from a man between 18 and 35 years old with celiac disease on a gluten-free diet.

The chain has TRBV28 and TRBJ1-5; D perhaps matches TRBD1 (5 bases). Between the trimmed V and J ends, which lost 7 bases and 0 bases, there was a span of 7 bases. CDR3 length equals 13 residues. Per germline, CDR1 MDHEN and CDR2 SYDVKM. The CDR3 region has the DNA TGTGCCAGCAATACAGGTAGCAATCAGCCCCAGCATTTT. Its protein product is CASNTGSNQPQHF.

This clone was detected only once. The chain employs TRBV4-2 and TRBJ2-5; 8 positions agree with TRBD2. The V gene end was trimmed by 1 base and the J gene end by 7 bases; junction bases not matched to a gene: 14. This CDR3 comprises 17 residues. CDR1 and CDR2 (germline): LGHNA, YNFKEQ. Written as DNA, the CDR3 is TGTGCCAGCAGCCAAGTCCGGAACGGGGGGGCCGAGGGGACCCAGTACTTC. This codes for CASSQVRNGGAEGTQYF.

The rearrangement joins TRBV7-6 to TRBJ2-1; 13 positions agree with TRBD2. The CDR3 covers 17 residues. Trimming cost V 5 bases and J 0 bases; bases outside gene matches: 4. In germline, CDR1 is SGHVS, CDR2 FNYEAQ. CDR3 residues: CASSPWTSGGSYNEQFF. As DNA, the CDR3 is TGTGCCAGCAGCCCGTGGACTAGCGGGGGCTCCTACAATGAGCAGTTCTTC.

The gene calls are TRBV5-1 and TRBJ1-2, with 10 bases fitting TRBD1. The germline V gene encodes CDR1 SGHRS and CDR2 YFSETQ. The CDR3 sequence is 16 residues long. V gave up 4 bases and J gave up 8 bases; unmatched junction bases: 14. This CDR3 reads CASSQVTGQGPSGYTF. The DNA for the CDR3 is TGCGCCAGCAGCCAGGTTACGGGACAGGGGCCATCAGGCTACACCTTC.

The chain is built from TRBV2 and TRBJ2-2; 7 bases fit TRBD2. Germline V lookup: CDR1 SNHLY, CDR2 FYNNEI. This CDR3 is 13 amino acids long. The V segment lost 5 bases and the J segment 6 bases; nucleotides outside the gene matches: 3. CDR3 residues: CASSQAGAGELFF. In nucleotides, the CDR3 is TGTGCCAGCAGTCAGGCGGGGGCCGGGGAGCTGTTTTTT. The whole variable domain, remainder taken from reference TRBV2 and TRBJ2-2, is EPEVTQTPSHQVTQMGQEVILRCVPISNHLYFYWYRQILGQKVEFLVSFYNNEISEKSEIFDDQFSVERPDGSNFTLKIRSTKLEDSAMYFCASSQAGAGELFFGEGSRLTVL.

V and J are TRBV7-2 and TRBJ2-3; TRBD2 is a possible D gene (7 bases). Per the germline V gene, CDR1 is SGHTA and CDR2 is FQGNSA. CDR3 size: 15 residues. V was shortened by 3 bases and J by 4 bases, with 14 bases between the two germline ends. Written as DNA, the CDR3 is TGTGCCAGCAGCTTCATGAAGGGGGGGGCAGATACGCAGTATTTT. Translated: CASSFMKGGADTQYF. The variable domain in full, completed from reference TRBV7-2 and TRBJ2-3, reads GAGVSQSPSNKVTEKGKDVELRCDPISGHTALYWYRQSLGQGLEFLIYFQGNSAPDKSGLPSDRFSAERTGGSVSTLTIQRTQQEDSAVYLCASSFMKGGADTQYFGPGTRLTVL.

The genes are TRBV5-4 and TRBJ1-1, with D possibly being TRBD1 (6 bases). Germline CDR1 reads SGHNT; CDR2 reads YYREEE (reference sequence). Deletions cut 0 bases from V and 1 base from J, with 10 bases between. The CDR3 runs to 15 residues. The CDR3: CASSLGGQRNTEAFF. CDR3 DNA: TGTGCCAGCAGCTTGGGAGGACAGCGGAACACTGAAGCTTTCTTT.

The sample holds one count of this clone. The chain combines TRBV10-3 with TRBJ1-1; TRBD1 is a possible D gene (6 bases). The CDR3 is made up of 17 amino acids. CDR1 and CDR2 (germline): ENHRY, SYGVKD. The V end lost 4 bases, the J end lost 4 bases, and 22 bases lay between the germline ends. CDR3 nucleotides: TGTGCCATCAGTGGGACACAGGGCGGTGGTAAGGGCACTGAAGCTTTCTTT. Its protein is CAISGTQGGGKGTEAFF.

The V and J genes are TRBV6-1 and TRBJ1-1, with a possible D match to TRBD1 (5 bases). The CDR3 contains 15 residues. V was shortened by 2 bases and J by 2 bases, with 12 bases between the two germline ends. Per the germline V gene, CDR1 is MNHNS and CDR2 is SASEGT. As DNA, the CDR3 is TGTGCCAGCAGTGAATATTCAGGGCCCAACACTGAAGCTTTCTTT. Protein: CASSEYSGPNTEAFF.

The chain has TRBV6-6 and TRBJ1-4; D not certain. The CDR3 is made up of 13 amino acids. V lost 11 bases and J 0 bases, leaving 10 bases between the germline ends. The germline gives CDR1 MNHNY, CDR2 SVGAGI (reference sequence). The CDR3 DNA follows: TGTGCCGTTCGGGTCGCAACTAATGAAAAACTGTTTTTT. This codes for CAVRVATNEKLFF.